Listed below are T cell receptor beta chains from one sample, sequenced in a study of blood T cell repertoires in COVID-19. Sequenced by immunoSEQ multiplex PCR; TCRdb stores in-frame clones only, minus some. Here the sample spans about 290,000 clones, over 80% being singletons. Material for sequencing was peripheral blood. The receptors come from a woman aged 50 to 60 with active or convalescent COVID-19. Both conserved end residues are part of each CDR3. The order of the fields is clone size, V gene, J gene, D gene, CDR3 DNA, CDR3 protein. A D gene is named only where the DNA matches it firmly. For some rows the clone size is stated as once, few or many, or as a class when expanded; others skip it.

.,TRBV28,TRBJ2-2,TRBD2,TGTGCCAGCAGCCAGGGACTAGTTATCACCGGGGAGCTGTTTTTT,CASSQGLVITGELFF
.,TRBV24-1,TRBJ2-1,TRBD2,TGTGCCACCCAGGGACTAGCGGGAGGCGGCACCTACAATGAGCAGTTCTTC,CATQGLAGGGTYNEQFF
.,TRBV27,TRBJ2-3,.,TGTGCCAGCAGTCCTCCCCCAGGGGAGGGGGCAGATACGCAGTATTTT,CASSPPPGEGADTQYF
.,TRBV14,TRBJ2-2,.,TGTGCCAGCAGCCCCTCCCCGGGGACGAACACCGGGGAGCTGTTTTTT,CASSPSPGTNTGELFF
.,TRBV9,TRBJ2-1,TRBD2,TGTGCCAGCAGCGTAGAACCGGGACTAGCGGGAGTGGGTGAGCAGTTCTTC,CASSVEPGLAGVGEQFF
.,TRBV10-1,TRBJ1-3,.,TGCGCCAGCAGTGAGTCGCAAGGGGACTCTGGAAACACCATATATTTT,CASSESQGDSGNTIYF
.,TRBV19,TRBJ1-1,TRBD1,TGTGCCAGTATAAAGACAGGGGGAAGCACTGAAGCTTTCTTT,CASIKTGGSTEAFF
.,TRBV5-4,TRBJ2-7,TRBD2,TGTGCCAGCAGCGTGACTAGCGGGAGTTGGGAGCAGTACTTC,CASSVTSGSWEQYF
.,TRBV3-1/TRBV3-2,TRBJ2-1,TRBD2,TGTGCCAGCGCACGGGAGGCCTACAATGAGCAGTTCTTC,CASAREAYNEQFF
.,TRBV29-1,TRBJ1-4,.,TGCAGCGTATCTACAGGGAATAGGGAAAAACTGTTTTTT,CSVSTGNREKLFF
.,TRBV6-1,TRBJ1-1,.,TGTGCCAGCAGTGAAGCGGCGGGGCCCACTGAAGCTTTCTTT,CASSEAAGPTEAFF
.,TRBV7-8,TRBJ1-3,.,TGTGCCAGCAGCCATATAGGGGGGGCGTTTAACACCATATATTTT,CASSHIGGAFNTIYF
.,TRBV30,TRBJ1-2,.,TGTGCCTGGAGTCCAGGGGCGAGCTATGGCTACACCTTC,CAWSPGASYGYTF
.,TRBV9,TRBJ2-1,TRBD2,TGTGCCAGCAGCGCAGGGGACCTTCTAGCGGGTGAGCAGTTCTTC,CASSAGDLLAGEQFF
.,TRBV5-1,TRBJ2-7,TRBD2,TGCGCCAGCAGCTCGACCGGGACTAGCGGGAGTTGGCAGTACTTC,CASSSTGTSGSWQYF
few,TRBV7-2,TRBJ2-7,TRBD2,TGTGCCAGCAGCTCAGATAGCGGGAGGGTTAACGAGCAGTACTTC,CASSSDSGRVNEQYF
.,TRBV6-6,TRBJ1-1,TRBD1,TGTGCCAGCAGGCCGACAGGGACTGAAGCTTTCTTT,CASRPTGTEAFF
.,TRBV5-1,TRBJ2-1,TRBD2,TGCGCCAGCAGCCGACTCGCGGGAGGGCCGGATGAGCAGTTCTTC,CASSRLAGGPDEQFF
few,TRBV5-1,TRBJ1-2,TRBD1,TGCGCCAGCAGCTGGGGGACAGACTATGGCTACACCTTC,CASSWGTDYGYTF
few,TRBV2,TRBJ1-5,.,TGTGCCAGCGGGGGACATGGGGGCGTCAATCAGCCCCAGCATTTT,CASGGHGGVNQPQHF
.,TRBV19,TRBJ1-5,.,TGTGCCAGTAGTATAGACCTTTATCAGCCCCAGCATTTT,CASSIDLYQPQHF
.,TRBV9,TRBJ2-1,.,TGTGCCAGCAGCGGGCTGGCGGGGTCATCCTACAATGAGCAGTTCTTC,CASSGLAGSSYNEQFF
.,TRBV4-2,TRBJ2-7,TRBD2,TGTGCCAGCAGCCATCTCGGACTAGCGGGAGAATACGAGCAGTACTTC,CASSHLGLAGEYEQYF
.,TRBV10-3,TRBJ1-3,.,TGTGTCATCACCAACAGGCTCTCTGGAAACACCATATATTTT,CVITNRLSGNTIYF
.,TRBV19,TRBJ1-6,.,TGTGCCAGTAGTAACAGGAATAATTCACCCCTCCACTTT,CASSNRNNSPLHF
.,TRBV4-1,TRBJ2-3,TRBD2,TGCGCCAGCAGCCAGTACGGACTAGCGGGAGCCGATACGCAGTATTTT,CASSQYGLAGADTQYF
many,TRBV5-1,TRBJ2-7,.,TGCGCCAGCAGCTTGGCCGGGCGGGTATCGGACGAGCAGTACTTC,CASSLAGRVSDEQYF
.,TRBV15,TRBJ2-1,TRBD2,TGTGCCACCAGAACTGACACCAGCGGGAGGGCCGGAAATGAGCAGTTCTTC,CATRTDTSGRAGNEQFF
few,TRBV9,TRBJ2-2,TRBD2,TGTGCCAGCGGGAGGGAGGGGACTAGAGAGACCGGGGAGCTGTTTTTT,CASGREGTRETGELFF
.,TRBV3-1/TRBV3-2,TRBJ2-1,.,TGTGCCACCGCCTATCGAGACAATGAGCAGTTCTTC,CATAYRDNEQFF
.,TRBV5-1,TRBJ2-1,.,TGCGCCAGCAGCGGAGGGACAGAACCAATCAATGAGCAGTTCTTC,CASSGGTEPINEQFF
.,TRBV5-8,TRBJ1-5,TRBD1,TGTGCCAGCAGCGGGGGGATAGGGACAGGCAATCAGCCCCAGCATTTT,CASSGGIGTGNQPQHF
.,TRBV11-3,TRBJ2-1,TRBD2,TGTGCCAGCAGCCCCGGGGGGATCTACAATGAGCAGTTCTTC,CASSPGGIYNEQFF
.,TRBV27,TRBJ2-2,TRBD1,TGTGCCAGCGTGAGACAGGGCACCGGGGAGCTGTTTTTT,CASVRQGTGELFF
.,TRBV24-1,TRBJ1-5,.,TGTGCCACCAGTGACCCCGGAGATCAGCCCCAGCATTTT,CATSDPGDQPQHF
.,TRBV19,TRBJ1-1,.,TGTGCCAGTAGTAGCGGGAGGAACACTGAAGCTTTCTTT,CASSSGRNTEAFF
.,TRBV13,TRBJ2-7,TRBD2,TGTGCCAGCAGCTCCCAGACTAGCGGGAGGACCTACGAGCAGTACTTC,CASSSQTSGRTYEQYF
few,TRBV7-6,TRBJ2-5,TRBD2,TGTGCCAGCAGCTTAGCTCGGCTAGCGGTTCCGACGGGGGAGACCCAGTACTTC,CASSLARLAVPTGETQYF
many,TRBV2,TRBJ1-1,TRBD1,TGTGCCAGCTGCCGACAGGGACCTGAAGCTTTCTTT,CASCRQGPEAFF
.,TRBV6-5,TRBJ1-5,.,TGTGCCAGCAGTTCCGCGGGGAATCAGCCCCAGCATTTT,CASSSAGNQPQHF
.,TRBV5-1,TRBJ2-1,TRBD1,TGCGCCAGCAGTCCGGACAGGGTCTCCTACAATGAGCAGTTCTTC,CASSPDRVSYNEQFF
.,TRBV6-5,TRBJ1-1,TRBD1,TGTGCCAGCAGTCCTACCCGGACAGGGAACACTGAAGCTTTCTTT,CASSPTRTGNTEAFF
few,TRBV7-9,TRBJ1-6,.,TGTGCCAGCAGCCGAGCTATCTATAATTCACCCCTCCACTTT,CASSRAIYNSPLHF
.,TRBV28,TRBJ2-7,.,TGTGCCAGCAGTTCAGGGGGGACCCACCACGAGCAGTACTTC,CASSSGGTHHEQYF
.,TRBV7-9,TRBJ1-2,.,TGTGCCAGCAGCCCCTGGGGAGCCACTAACTATGGCTACACCTTC,CASSPWGATNYGYTF
.,TRBV4-1,TRBJ1-4,TRBD1,TGCGCCAGCAGCCGAGCGACAGGGGAACTAAAACTGTTTTTT,CASSRATGELKLFF
.,TRBV4-1,TRBJ1-1,.,TGCGCCAGCAGCCACCTTGGGGGGGTCACTGAAGCTTTCTTT,CASSHLGGVTEAFF
few,TRBV5-1,TRBJ2-2,TRBD2,TGCGCCAGCAGCACCGGGGCTAGCGGGAGGGGCACCGGGGAGCTGTTTTTT,CASSTGASGRGTGELFF
.,TRBV7-2,TRBJ2-1,TRBD2,TGTGCCAGCAGGCGGACTAGCGGAGACTACAATGAGCAGTTCTTC,CASRRTSGDYNEQFF
few,TRBV5-1,TRBJ2-6,TRBD1,TGCGCCAGCAGCTTCCAGGGGGCAACTGGGGCCAACGTCCTGACTTTC,CASSFQGATGANVLTF
.,TRBV6-5,TRBJ2-5,TRBD2,TGTGCCAGCAGTATAATTTCCGGGGGGGAGACCCAGTACTTC,CASSIISGGETQYF
.,TRBV6-6,TRBJ1-1,TRBD1,TGTGCCAGCAGTTATTCAGGGGGGATGAACACTGAAGCTTTCTTT,CASSYSGGMNTEAFF
.,TRBV7-9,TRBJ1-4,.,TGTGCCAGCAGCTTGACAGTTAGCTTTGGTGAAAAACTGTTTTTT,CASSLTVSFGEKLFF
.,TRBV3-1/TRBV3-2,TRBJ1-5,TRBD1,TGTGCCAGCAGCCTGGGACAGGGGGGAAATCAGCCCCAGCATTTT,CASSLGQGGNQPQHF
once,TRBV5-6,TRBJ2-7,TRBD2,TGTGCCAGCAGCCCGCTAGCGGGAGCATCCTCCTACGAGCAGTACTTC,CASSPLAGASSYEQYF